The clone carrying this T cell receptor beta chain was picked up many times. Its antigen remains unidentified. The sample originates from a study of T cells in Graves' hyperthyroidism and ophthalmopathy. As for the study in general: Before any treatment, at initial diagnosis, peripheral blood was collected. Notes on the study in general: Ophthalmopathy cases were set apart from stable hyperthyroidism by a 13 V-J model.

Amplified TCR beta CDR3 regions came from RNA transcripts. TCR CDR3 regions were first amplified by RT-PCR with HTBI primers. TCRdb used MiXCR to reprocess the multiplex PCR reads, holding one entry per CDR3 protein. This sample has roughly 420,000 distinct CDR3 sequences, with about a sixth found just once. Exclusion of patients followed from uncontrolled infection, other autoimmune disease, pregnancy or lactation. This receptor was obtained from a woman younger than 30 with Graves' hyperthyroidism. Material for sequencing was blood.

The CDR3 protein is CASSGGRTTEAFF. CDR3 in DNA: TGTGCCAGCAGTGGGGGGAGGACCACTGAAGCTTTCTTT. The chain is built from TRBV5-6 and TRBJ1-1; maybe TRBD1 (5 bases). The V gene lost 5 bases and the J gene lost 4 bases, with 12 bases spanning the gap. Germline values: CDR1 SGHDT, CDR2 YYEEEE. This CDR3 is built from 13 residues.